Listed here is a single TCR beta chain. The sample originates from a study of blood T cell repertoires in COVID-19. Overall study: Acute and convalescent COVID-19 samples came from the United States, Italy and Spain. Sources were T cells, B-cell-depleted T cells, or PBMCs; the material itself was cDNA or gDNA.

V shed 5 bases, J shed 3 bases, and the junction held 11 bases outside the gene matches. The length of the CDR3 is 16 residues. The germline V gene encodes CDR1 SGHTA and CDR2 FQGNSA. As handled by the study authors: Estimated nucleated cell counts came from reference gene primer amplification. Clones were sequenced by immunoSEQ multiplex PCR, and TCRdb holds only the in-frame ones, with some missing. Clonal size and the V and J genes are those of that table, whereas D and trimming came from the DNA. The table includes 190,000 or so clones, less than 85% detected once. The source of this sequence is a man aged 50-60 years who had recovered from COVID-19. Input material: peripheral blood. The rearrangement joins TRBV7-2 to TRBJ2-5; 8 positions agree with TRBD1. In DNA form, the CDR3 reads TGTGCCAGCAGCACTAGGACAGGGTTTGTCGAAGAGACCCAGTACTTC. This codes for CASSTRTGFVEETQYF.